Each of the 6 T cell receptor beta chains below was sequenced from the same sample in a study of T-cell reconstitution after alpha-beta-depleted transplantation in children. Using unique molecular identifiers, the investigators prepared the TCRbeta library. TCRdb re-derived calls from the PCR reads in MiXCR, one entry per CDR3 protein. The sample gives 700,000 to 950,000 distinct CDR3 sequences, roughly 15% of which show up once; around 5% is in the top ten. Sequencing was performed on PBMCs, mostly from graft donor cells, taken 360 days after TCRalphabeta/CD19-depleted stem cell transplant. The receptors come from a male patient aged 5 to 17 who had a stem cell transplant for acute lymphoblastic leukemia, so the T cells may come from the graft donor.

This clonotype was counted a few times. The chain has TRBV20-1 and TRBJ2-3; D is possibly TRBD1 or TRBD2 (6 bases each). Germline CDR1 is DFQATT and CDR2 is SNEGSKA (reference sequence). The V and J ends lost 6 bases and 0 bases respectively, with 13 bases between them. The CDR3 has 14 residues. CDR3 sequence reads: CSAQGLTSTDTQYF. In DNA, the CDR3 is TGCAGTGCACAGGGACTCACTAGCACAGATACGCAGTATTTT.

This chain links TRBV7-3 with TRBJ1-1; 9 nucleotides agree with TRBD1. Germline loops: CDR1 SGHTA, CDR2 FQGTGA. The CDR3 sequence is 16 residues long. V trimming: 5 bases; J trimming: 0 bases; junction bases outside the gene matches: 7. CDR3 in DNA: TGTGCCAGCAGCGCCTCGAACAGGGGGCTGAACACTGAAGCTTTCTTT. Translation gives CASSASNRGLNTEAFF.

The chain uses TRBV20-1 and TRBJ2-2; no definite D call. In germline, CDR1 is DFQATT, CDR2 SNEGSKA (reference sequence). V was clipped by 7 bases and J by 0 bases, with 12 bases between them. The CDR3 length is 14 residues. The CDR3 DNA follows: TGCAGTGTTTCTAACAGCGCGAACACCGGGGAGCTGTTTTTT. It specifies CSVSNSANTGELFF.

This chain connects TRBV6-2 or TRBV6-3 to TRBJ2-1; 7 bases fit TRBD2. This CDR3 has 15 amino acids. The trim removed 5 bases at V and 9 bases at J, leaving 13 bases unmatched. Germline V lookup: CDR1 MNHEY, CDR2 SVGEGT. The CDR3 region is CASSPIGRSGSEQFF. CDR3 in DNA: TGTGCCAGCAGTCCTATCGGGAGGTCTGGGAGTGAGCAGTTCTTC.

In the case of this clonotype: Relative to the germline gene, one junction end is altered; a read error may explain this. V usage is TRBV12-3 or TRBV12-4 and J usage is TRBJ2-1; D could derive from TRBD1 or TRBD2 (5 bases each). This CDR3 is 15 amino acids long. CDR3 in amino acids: CASRAEGHSHNEQFF. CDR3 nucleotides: TGTGCCAGCAGGGCCGAGGGGCACTCCCACAATGAGCAGTTCTTC.

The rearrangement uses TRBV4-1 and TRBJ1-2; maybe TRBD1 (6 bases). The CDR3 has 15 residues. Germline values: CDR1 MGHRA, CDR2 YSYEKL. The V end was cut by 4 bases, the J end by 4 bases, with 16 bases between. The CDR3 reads CASSPRPDRSYGYTF. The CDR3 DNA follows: TGCGCCAGCAGCCCCCGTCCAGACAGGTCCTATGGCTACACCTTC.